This is a list of T cell receptor beta chains from one sample in a study of OX40 agonist ivuxolimab in advanced cancers. The data were produced by immunoSEQ multiplex PCR, yet TCRdb's version contains in-frame clones alone and is incomplete. This table holds more than 55,000 clones, roughly 89% found once. Sequences were derived from CD4+ or CD8+ T cells sorted from blood, sampled in a trial of the OX40 agonist ivuxolimab. Every receptor here comes from an adult with an advanced solid tumor such as melanoma, head and neck, liver or kidney cancer. Each CDR3 is given with its conserved first and last residue. A D gene is named only where the DNA matches it firmly. Rows may omit the clone size; those that give it use once, few, many or a size class.

TRBD1	TRBJ1-2	TRBV28	.	CAAQGPGQGVDYGYTF	TGTGCCGCCCAGGGCCCGGGACAGGGGGTGGACTATGGCTACACCTTC
TRBD1	TRBJ1-2	TRBV27	once	CASSADRARYGYTF	TGTGCCAGCAGTGCGGACAGGGCCCGCTATGGCTACACCTTC
.	TRBJ2-7	TRBV5-1	.	CASSSGHRYEQYF	TGCGCCAGCAGCTCTGGACACCGCTACGAGCAGTACTTC
.	TRBJ1-1	TRBV7-2	.	CASSLTILNTEAFF	TGTGCCAGCAGCTTAACCATCCTGAACACTGAAGCTTTCTTT
.	TRBJ1-2	TRBV4-1	.	CASSQVFSQYGYTF	TGCGCCAGCAGCCAAGTTTTTTCCCAATATGGCTACACCTTC
TRBD2	TRBJ2-3	TRBV11-2	.	CASTQVAGSTDTQYF	TGTGCCAGCACCCAGGTAGCGGGGAGCACAGATACGCAGTATTTT
.	TRBJ1-2	TRBV19	.	CASSTPGLLGYTF	TGTGCCAGTAGTACCCCAGGGTTATTGGGCTACACCTTC
TRBD2	TRBJ2-2	TRBV4-1	.	CASSSGGAGTGELFF	TGCGCCAGCAGCAGCGGGGGGGCCGGCACCGGGGAGCTGTTTTTT
TRBD2	TRBJ2-5	TRBV4-2	.	CASSQVTSGQETQYF	TGTGCCAGCAGCCAAGTGACTAGCGGTCAAGAGACCCAGTACTTC
.	TRBJ1-5	TRBV6-1	.	CASSEIRLQPQHF	TGTGCCAGCAGTGAAATCCGTTTGCAGCCCCAGCATTTT
TRBD2	TRBJ2-3	TRBV2	.	CASRREGADTQYF	TGTGCCAGCCGCAGGGAGGGTGCAGATACGCAGTATTTT
TRBD2	TRBJ2-7	TRBV5-4	.	CASRAGTSRSYEQYF	TGTGCCAGCAGGGCCGGGACTAGCAGATCCTACGAGCAGTACTTC
TRBD1	TRBJ2-4	TRBV7-9	.	CASSLATGDKNIQYF	TGTGCCAGCAGCTTGGCGACAGGGGATAAAAACATTCAGTACTTC
.	TRBJ2-1	TRBV7-9	.	CASSLRGGARSYNEQFF	TGTGCCAGCAGCTTGAGGGGGGGGGCCCGCTCCTACAATGAGCAGTTCTTC
.	TRBJ2-5	TRBV10-1	.	CASSGDSQETQYF	TGCGCCAGCAGCGGCGACTCTCAAGAGACCCAGTACTTC
.	TRBJ1-1	TRBV6-1	.	CASSLWAGTEAFF	TGTGCCAGCAGCTTATGGGCGGGCACTGAAGCTTTCTTT
.	TRBJ1-6	TRBV25-1	.	CASSDGISYNSPLHF	TGTGCCAGCAGTGATGGGATATCCTATAATTCACCCCTCCACTTT
TRBD2	TRBJ2-1	TRBV5-1	.	CASLDPGRAPNEQFF	TGCGCCAGCCTAGATCCCGGGAGGGCCCCAAATGAGCAGTTCTTC
.	TRBJ1-2	TRBV15	.	CATSPGSSSGGYTF	TGTGCCACCAGTCCCGGGTCCTCTTCGGGTGGCTACACCTTC
TRBD1	TRBJ2-2	TRBV29-1	once	CSVPGQGIATGELFF	TGCAGCGTGCCGGGACAGGGAATCGCCACCGGGGAGCTGTTTTTT
.	TRBJ2-5	TRBV29-1	.	CSVVPFGVETQYF	TGCAGCGTTGTCCCCTTCGGAGTGGAGACCCAGTACTTC
.	TRBJ2-1	TRBV11-3	.	CASSPDRAGYSEQFF	TGTGCCAGCAGCCCCGATAGGGCCGGGTACAGTGAGCAGTTCTTC